These T cell receptor beta chains were read from a single sample in a study of blood T cell repertoires in COVID-19. This table comes from immunoSEQ multiplex PCR, and its TCRdb copy is limited to in-frame clones, with some not included. The table lists 80,000 to 95,000 clones, 81% of them singletons. Material for sequencing was peripheral blood. The receptors shown here come from an elderly man with active or convalescent COVID-19. CDR3s include the opening cysteine and the closing phenylalanine or tryptophan. The D gene is left open where the match is weak. Part of the rows lack a size; the others show once, few, many or a class for expanded clones.

j_call: TRBJ1-5
v_call: TRBV19
clone_size: once
d_call: .
cdr3_nt: TGTGCCAGCGCGAGCGGGACACAGGGCAATCAGCCCCAGCATTTT
cdr3_aa: CASASGTQGNQPQHF

j_call: TRBJ1-1
v_call: TRBV3-1/TRBV3-2
clone_size: .
d_call: .
cdr3_nt: TGTGCCAGCAGCCAGAATTCTCAGTCAGAAGCTTTCTTT
cdr3_aa: CASSQNSQSEAFF

j_call: TRBJ1-3
v_call: TRBV9
clone_size: .
d_call: TRBD1
cdr3_nt: TGTGCCAGCAGCGTAGAGGGGACAGGGGGCGGAAACACCATATATTTT
cdr3_aa: CASSVEGTGGGNTIYF

j_call: TRBJ2-3
v_call: TRBV11-3
clone_size: .
d_call: TRBD1
cdr3_nt: TGTGCCAGCAGCTCGGACAGGGATACGCAGTATTTT
cdr3_aa: CASSSDRDTQYF

j_call: TRBJ2-1
v_call: TRBV4-3
clone_size: once
d_call: TRBD1
cdr3_nt: TGCGCCAGCAGCCAAGAACAGGGGGGATTTAGGAATGAGCAGTTCTTC
cdr3_aa: CASSQEQGGFRNEQFF

j_call: TRBJ1-3
v_call: TRBV28
clone_size: .
d_call: .
cdr3_nt: TGTGCCAGCAGTTCCCCCGGCGGGGCTCGGAGAAACACCATATATTTT
cdr3_aa: CASSSPGGARRNTIYF

j_call: TRBJ1-2
v_call: TRBV28
clone_size: .
d_call: .
cdr3_nt: TGTGCCAGCAGCTCAACCCCCGGAGGGGGGGAAGGCTACACCTTC
cdr3_aa: CASSSTPGGGEGYTF

j_call: TRBJ1-1
v_call: TRBV5-1
clone_size: .
d_call: .
cdr3_nt: TGCGCCAGCAGCTTGGCCCCAGGGGCGAACACTGAAGCTTTCTTT
cdr3_aa: CASSLAPGANTEAFF

j_call: TRBJ2-7
v_call: TRBV2
clone_size: .
d_call: TRBD2
cdr3_nt: TGTGCCAGCCGGCGGGAGGGGGTAACCTACGAGCAGTACTTC
cdr3_aa: CASRREGVTYEQYF

j_call: TRBJ1-2
v_call: TRBV6-1
clone_size: .
d_call: .
cdr3_nt: TGTGCCAGCAGTGACTGGGGGAACAGGGAAGATAACTATGGCTACACCTTC
cdr3_aa: CASSDWGNREDNYGYTF

j_call: TRBJ2-4
v_call: TRBV28
clone_size: .
d_call: .
cdr3_nt: TGTGCCAGCAGCGACGGACAGAGCAAAAACATTCAGTACTTC
cdr3_aa: CASSDGQSKNIQYF

j_call: TRBJ2-2
v_call: TRBV5-1
clone_size: .
d_call: .
cdr3_nt: TGCGCCAGCAGCTTGCGTGGAGAGAACACCGGGGAGCTGTTTTTT
cdr3_aa: CASSLRGENTGELFF

j_call: TRBJ1-3
v_call: TRBV10-3
clone_size: .
d_call: .
cdr3_nt: TGTGCCATCAGTGTACCAGGAAGAAACACCATATATTTT
cdr3_aa: CAISVPGRNTIYF

j_call: TRBJ1-4
v_call: TRBV6-6
clone_size: few
d_call: .
cdr3_nt: TGTGCCAGCAGTTATCGGGCAGGGGAAAAACTGTTTTTT
cdr3_aa: CASSYRAGEKLFF

j_call: TRBJ2-1
v_call: TRBV19
clone_size: once
d_call: .
cdr3_nt: TGTGCCAGTAGTATAGTCTTGCGGGGTGCCTACAATGAGCAGTTCTTC
cdr3_aa: CASSIVLRGAYNEQFF

j_call: TRBJ1-6
v_call: TRBV18
clone_size: .
d_call: .
cdr3_nt: TGTGCCAGCTCACCAAAGGAGGGGTCAAGTGGTTCACCCCTCCACTTT
cdr3_aa: CASSPKEGSSGSPLHF

j_call: TRBJ1-5
v_call: TRBV4-2
clone_size: .
d_call: TRBD1
cdr3_nt: TGTGCCAGCAGCCCCGGACAGGGAGAACAGCCCCAGCATTTT
cdr3_aa: CASSPGQGEQPQHF

j_call: TRBJ2-3
v_call: TRBV6-5
clone_size: .
d_call: .
cdr3_nt: TGTGCCAGCAGTTACTCCGTGGGCTACACAGATACGCAGTATTTT
cdr3_aa: CASSYSVGYTDTQYF

j_call: TRBJ1-6
v_call: TRBV6-5
clone_size: few
d_call: TRBD1
cdr3_nt: TGTGCCAGCAGTTTAAGACAGGGAAATTCACCCCTCCACTTT
cdr3_aa: CASSLRQGNSPLHF

j_call: TRBJ2-7
v_call: TRBV7-6
clone_size: .
d_call: TRBD1
cdr3_nt: TGTGCCAGCAGCTTACAGGGACAGGTCGAGCAGTACTTC
cdr3_aa: CASSLQGQVEQYF

j_call: TRBJ2-2
v_call: TRBV5-1
clone_size: .
d_call: .
cdr3_nt: TGCGCCAGCAGATCGGTACAGGCCACCGGGGAGCTGTTTTTT
cdr3_aa: CASRSVQATGELFF

j_call: TRBJ2-5
v_call: TRBV7-5
clone_size: many
d_call: .
cdr3_nt: TGTGTCAGAAGCCCCAGACCGGGACTAAGGGGATACCAAGAGACCCAGTACTTC
cdr3_aa: CVRSPRPGLRGYQETQYF

j_call: TRBJ2-2
v_call: TRBV7-8
clone_size: .
d_call: .
cdr3_nt: TGTGCCAGCAGCCCAGTCCCAGGGCCGACCGGGGAGCTGTTTTTT
cdr3_aa: CASSPVPGPTGELFF

j_call: TRBJ1-2
v_call: TRBV10-3
clone_size: .
d_call: .
cdr3_nt: TGTGCCATCGGACAGTATGGCTACACCTTC
cdr3_aa: CAIGQYGYTF

j_call: TRBJ2-2
v_call: TRBV27
clone_size: .
d_call: .
cdr3_nt: TGTGCCAGCAGTTGGGGACAGAACACCGGGGAGCTGTTTTTT
cdr3_aa: CASSWGQNTGELFF

j_call: TRBJ2-4
v_call: TRBV7-6
clone_size: .
d_call: .
cdr3_nt: TGTGCCAGCAGCATAGACAGCAACTTAGCCAAAAACATTCAGTACTTC
cdr3_aa: CASSIDSNLAKNIQYF

j_call: TRBJ1-2
v_call: TRBV20-1
clone_size: once
d_call: .
cdr3_nt: TGCAGTGCTAGAGTTGACCTAGGAGACACCTTC
cdr3_aa: CSARVDLGDTF

j_call: TRBJ2-1
v_call: TRBV5-1
clone_size: .
d_call: .
cdr3_nt: TGCGCCAGCAGCCCGGCTGGGGGGACTGTCGGTGAGCAGTTCTTC
cdr3_aa: CASSPAGGTVGEQFF

j_call: TRBJ2-5
v_call: TRBV12-3/TRBV12-4
clone_size: few
d_call: .
cdr3_nt: TGTGCCAGCGGGGGGGCCAGAGAGACCCAGTACTTC
cdr3_aa: CASGGARETQYF

j_call: TRBJ2-5
v_call: TRBV18
clone_size: once
d_call: TRBD2
cdr3_nt: TGTGCCAGCTCACCACTAGCGGGGGACCAAGAGACCCAGTACTTC
cdr3_aa: CASSPLAGDQETQYF

j_call: TRBJ2-7
v_call: TRBV29-1
clone_size: .
d_call: .
cdr3_nt: TGCAGCGTTGAAGTTTTCGGAGGCGAGCAGTACTTC
cdr3_aa: CSVEVFGGEQYF

j_call: TRBJ2-5
v_call: TRBV27
clone_size: .
d_call: TRBD2
cdr3_nt: TGTGCCAGCAGTTCCCCCGGGAGGTGGGAGACCCAGTACTTC
cdr3_aa: CASSSPGRWETQYF

j_call: TRBJ1-4
v_call: TRBV2
clone_size: once
d_call: .
cdr3_nt: TGTGCCAGCAGCCAAAGACAGGTCGGGAATGAAAAACTGTTTTTT
cdr3_aa: CASSQRQVGNEKLFF

j_call: TRBJ2-7
v_call: TRBV2
clone_size: .
d_call: .
cdr3_nt: TGTGCCAGCAGTGTAAGGGGAACCTCCTACGAGCAGTACTTC
cdr3_aa: CASSVRGTSYEQYF

j_call: TRBJ1-1
v_call: TRBV5-5
clone_size: .
d_call: .
cdr3_nt: TGTGCCAGCAGCAGGACAAGACCCGGCCGTGGAGCTTTCTTT
cdr3_aa: CASSRTRPGRGAFF

j_call: TRBJ2-1
v_call: TRBV7-7
clone_size: .
d_call: .
cdr3_nt: TGTGCCAGCAGCTTAGACAGAGGGAACAATGAGCAGTTCTTC
cdr3_aa: CASSLDRGNNEQFF

j_call: TRBJ1-2
v_call: TRBV19
clone_size: few
d_call: .
cdr3_nt: TGTGCCAGTAGTCCCTGGGACACGTCCACCAGGGTCGATGGCTACACCTTC
cdr3_aa: CASSPWDTSTRVDGYTF

j_call: TRBJ2-1
v_call: TRBV5-5
clone_size: .
d_call: TRBD2
cdr3_nt: TGTGCCAGCAGCTTGCATTACACTAGCGGGGCCAATGAGCAGTTCTTC
cdr3_aa: CASSLHYTSGANEQFF

j_call: TRBJ2-1
v_call: TRBV25-1
clone_size: .
d_call: TRBD2
cdr3_nt: TGTGCCAGCAGTGATCGAGCGGGGGGCTCCTACAATGAGCAGTTCTTC
cdr3_aa: CASSDRAGGSYNEQFF

j_call: TRBJ1-6
v_call: TRBV6-1
clone_size: once
d_call: TRBD1
cdr3_nt: TGTGCCAGCAGTGAATGGTCAGGGGGCGCGGATTCACCCCTCCACTTT
cdr3_aa: CASSEWSGGADSPLHF

j_call: TRBJ1-3
v_call: TRBV3-1/TRBV3-2
clone_size: .
d_call: .
cdr3_nt: TGTGCCAGCAGCCAGGGCCCCCTCCTTGGAAACACCATATATTTT
cdr3_aa: CASSQGPLLGNTIYF

j_call: TRBJ2-5
v_call: TRBV24-1
clone_size: .
d_call: TRBD1
cdr3_nt: TGTGCCATCGGGACAGGGGAGAAGGAGACCCAGTACTTC
cdr3_aa: CAIGTGEKETQYF

j_call: TRBJ1-2
v_call: TRBV10-3
clone_size: .
d_call: .
cdr3_nt: TGTGCCATCAGTGAGCCCCTCCGGGGAAGACTTGGTGGCTACACCTTC
cdr3_aa: CAISEPLRGRLGGYTF